The TCR beta chain under discussion was sequenced for a study of T cells in narcolepsy. On the study more broadly: Enrolled donors included narcolepsy type 1 or type 2 patients and healthy controls. Study observations and caveats: Same-patient CSF and blood CD4+ T cell clonotypes included HCRT-specific and TRIB2-specific autoreactive ones. Healthy controls reportedly lacked the autoreactive clonotypes serially found in patients' blood. Autoreactive clone sequences were missing from some blood memory CD4+ repertoires.

The CDR3 contains 17 residues. V was trimmed by 1 base and J by 8 bases, leaving 19 bases between them. The assay was immunoSEQ multiplex PCR, and TCRdb's table has in-frame clones only and misses some. This sample yields 9,500 to 14,000 clones, of which 85% to 95% are seen a single time; roughly 1.1% belongs to the top ten. Worth noting for this clone: Its specificity is not known.

The clonotype comes from a human donor with narcolepsy. The sample consisted of CD45RA- memory CD4+ T cells from PBMCs. The chain joins TRBV5-3 to TRBJ1-6; D is ambiguous. Being an ORF, TRBV5-3 has a function that is uncertain. The CDR3 region is CARSLPSGPPMDSPLHF. CDR3 in DNA: TGTGCCAGAAGCTTGCCGTCCGGCCCCCCGATGGATTCACCCCTCCACTTT.